This entry features one TCR beta chain sequence. Its target is not known. TEMRA cells were FACS-enriched, and CD8+ and CD4+ T cells were isolated negatively. An amount of RNA that ranged from roughly 0.5 to 1 ug was reverse transcribed with random hexamers. An immunoSEQ multiplex PCR amplified TCR beta CDR3 over 54 Vbeta and 13 Jbeta. TCRdb reprocessed the immunoSEQ multiplex PCR reads with MiXCR, giving one entry per CDR3 protein. This table has roughly 150,000 distinct CDR3 sequences, around 94% appearing once. This sample is drawn from a study of CD8 T cells in Susac syndrome. Study-level points and caveats: The authors acknowledged that the study's TCR sequencing and HLA analysis involved relatively few individuals.

The material sequenced was CD4+ T cells from PBMCs. This sequence originates from a human donor with multiple sclerosis.

For the CDR3, the DNA is TGTGCCAGCTCCATGCCAGGGGGCAGGGAGACCCAGTACTTC. Translation gives CASSMPGGRETQYF. The chain has TRBV18 and TRBJ2-5; 8 bases match TRBD1. CDR1 and CDR2 from the germline V gene are KGHSH and LQKENI. The CDR3 length is 14 residues. J was trimmed by 5 bases and V by 6 bases; bases with no gene match: 8.